The next 14 T cell receptor beta chains were all read from a single sample in a study of T cell clonality in common variable immunodeficiency. Study-wide results and limits: Fewer deletions and N-nucleotide insertions were reportedly seen in common variable immunodeficiency TCR beta sequences.

These receptors are not linked to any known antigen. The protocol was immunoSEQ multiplex PCR, while the TCRdb copy is restricted to in-frame clones and leaves out a portion. The data list about 42,000 clones, none observed once; under 6.5% falls to the top ten. Sequenced: peripheral blood mononuclear cells. These receptor sequences come from a human donor with common variable immunodeficiency.

This clone was picked up a small number of times. The read finishes 3 residues shy of the CDR3 end, and the germline J gene is used to complete it. The chain couples TRBV6-2 or TRBV6-3 to TRBJ1-5; D not resolved. V gave up 0 bases and J gave up 5 bases, with 11 bases separating them. CDR3 size: 15 residues. The germline CDR1 and CDR2 sequences are MNHEY and SVGEGT. CDR3 DNA, as far as it was read: TGTGCCAGCAGTTACTCGAGCGGAAGCTATCAGCCC. As protein: CASSYSSGSYQP. The CDR3 as a whole reads CASSYSSGSYQPQHF.

The sample holds many counts of this clone. The CDR3 loop reads CAWSPSGRATDTQYF. The part of the CDR3 DNA that was read is TGTGCCTGGAGCCCTAGCGGGAGGGCCACAGATACG. The rearrangement joins TRBV30 to TRBJ2-3; 12 bases match TRBD2. The read gets to within 3 residues of the CDR3 end, and the germline J gene fills in the rest. The CDR3 covers 15 residues. V was pared by 3 bases and J by 2 bases, with 3 bases of the junction left unmatched. Looked up from germline, CDR1 is GTSNPN and CDR2 is SVGIG (reference sequence).

As concerns this clone: The observed sequence ends 3 residues before the CDR3 terminus, with the missing tail filled in from the germline J gene. The gene calls are TRBV18 and TRBJ2-2; either TRBD1 or TRBD2 may supply D (5 bases each). Germline CDR1 and CDR2: KGHSH and LQKENI. This CDR3 spans 15 amino acids. Trimming shortened V by 2 bases and J by 5 bases, and 12 bases separated the two germline ends. Here the CDR3 reads CASSPNAGSTGELFF. CDR3 DNA (partial): TGTGCCAGCTCACCAAATGCAGGGAGTACCGGGGAG.

This clone was counted a few times. Sequencing ends 3 residues short of the CDR3 end; the germline J gene provides the rest. The V gene is TRBV29-1, the J gene TRBJ2-7; 7 nucleotides align to TRBD2. CDR1 and CDR2 from the germline V gene are SQVTM and ANQGSEA. The length of the CDR3 is 11 residues. The J segment lost 6 bases and the V segment lost 7 bases, leaving 6 bases of the junction unmatched. CDR3 DNA (partial): TGCAGCGGGTATTGGGGGGGCGAG. It translates to CSGYWGGE. The complete CDR3 protein is CSGYWGGEQYF.

The table lists this clone with a few counts. The read gets to within 3 residues of the CDR3 end, and the germline J gene fills in the rest. The chain joins TRBV18 to TRBJ1-2, with a tentative D call TRBD1 (6 bases). Germline V gene data show CDR1 as KGHSH and CDR2 as LQKENI. With 1 base removed from V and 6 bases from J, the gap between germline ends came to 15 bases. This CDR3 comprises 15 residues. CDR3 protein: CASSPQPDRPHGYTF. The covered CDR3 bases are TGTGCCAGCTCACCACAACCGGACAGACCGCATGGC.

Concerning this clone itself: The read ends 3 residues before the CDR3 terminus; that terminus is restored from the germline J gene. The chain employs TRBV7-6 and TRBJ2-5; 7 bases fit TRBD2. Per germline, CDR1 SGHVS and CDR2 FNYEAQ. J was trimmed by 5 bases and V by 0 bases; bases with no gene match: 9. This CDR3 contains 16 residues. The CDR3 loop is CASSLAASGSGETQYF. CDR3 bases read: TGTGCCAGCAGCTTAGCGGCTAGCGGATCGGGGGAGACC.

This clone was seen many times. The sequenced fragment ends 3 residues before the CDR3 boundary, so the rest is inferred from the germline J gene. The rearrangement uses TRBV5-4 and TRBJ2-7, with D possibly matching TRBD1 (5 bases). The CDR3 has 12 amino acids. V shed 4 bases and J shed 5 bases, with 10 bases lying between them. Germline V gives CDR1 SGHNT, CDR2 YYREEE (reference sequence). The CDR3 loop is CASSGASDEQYF. CDR3 DNA (partial): TGTGCCAGCAGCGGGGCGTCAGACGAG.

This clone was seen at least ten times. The observed sequence ends 3 residues before the CDR3 terminus, with the missing tail filled in from the germline J gene. This chain connects TRBV5-6 to TRBJ1-2, with D tentatively TRBD1 (5 bases). With 0 bases removed from V and 4 bases from J, the gap between germline ends came to 13 bases. The germline CDR1 and CDR2 sequences are SGHDT and YYEEEE. The CDR3 length is 15 residues. CDR3 DNA, as far as it was read: TGTGCCAGCAGCTTGGTTCCGGGGGTGAGCTATGGC. Translated, it gives CASSLVPGVSYG. The full-length CDR3 reads as CASSLVPGVSYGYTF. Together with reference TRBV5-6 and TRBJ1-2, the CDR3 gives the full variable domain: DAGVTQSPTHLIKTRGQQVTLRCSPKSGHDTVSWYQQALGQGPQFIFQYYEEEERQRGNFPDRFSGHQFPNYSSELNVNALLLGDSALYLCASSLVPGVSYGYTFGSGTRLTVV.

This clone has only a few counts. The CDR3 end falls 3 residues outside the read, so it is completed with the germline J gene. The V and J genes are TRBV18 and TRBJ2-7, with a tentative D call TRBD1 (6 bases). The germline CDR1 and CDR2 sequences are KGHSH and LQKENI. Trimming pared 6 bases from V and 1 base from J, leaving 10 bases between. The CDR3 consists of 13 residues. The CDR3 loop is CASSRDKSYEQYF. CDR3 DNA (partial): TGTGCCAGCTCTCGGGACAAATCCTACGAG.

This clone was detected many times. Read data end 3 residues before the CDR3 end; the end is taken from the germline J gene. The chain carries TRBV20-1 and TRBJ2-7; 10 nucleotides match TRBD2. Trimming took 0 bases from V and 6 from J; bases not matched to a gene: 11. Germline V lookup: CDR1 DFQATT, CDR2 SNEGSKA (reference sequence). The CDR3 consists of 16 residues. CDR3 DNA, as far as it was read: TGCAGTGCTAGAGATATCGGTAGCGGGAGGCCCTTCGAG. Its translation is CSARDIGSGRPFE. Given in full, the CDR3 is CSARDIGSGRPFEQYF.

This clone was counted ten times or more. Read coverage stops 3 residues before the CDR3 terminus; the germline J gene supplies the remainder. This chain uses TRBV15 with TRBJ1-1; TRBD1 might be the D (5 bases). V was shortened by 0 bases and J by 0 bases, with 8 bases between the two germline ends. Per the germline V gene, CDR1 is LNHNV and CDR2 is YYDKDF (reference sequence). The CDR3 extends over 15 amino acids. CDR3 DNA, as far as it was read: TGTGCCACCAGCAGAGACGAGGGGATGAACACTGAA. This encodes CATSRDEGMNTE. In full, the CDR3 is CATSRDEGMNTEAFF.

This clone appeared many times. The read falls 3 residues short of the CDR3 end, and the missing part is taken from the germline J gene. The V and J genes are TRBV2 and TRBJ1-2; D is possibly TRBD1 (5 bases). The CDR3 runs to 13 residues. CDR1 and CDR2 from the germline V gene are SNHLY and FYNNEI. V was cut by 7 bases and J by 3 bases, with 12 bases left in between. The CDR3 sequence is CASNRGNYYGYTF. The CDR3 bases that were read are TGTGCCAGCAATAGGGGAAATTACTATGGC.

Regarding this clone: The CDR3 is cut off 3 residues early in the read; its end comes from the germline J gene. The V and J genes are TRBV19 and TRBJ1-1, with 10 bases identical to TRBD1. The V segment lost 3 bases and the J segment 1 base; nucleotides outside the gene matches: 5. Germline V gene data show CDR1 as LNHDA and CDR2 as SQIVND (reference sequence). The CDR3 totals 16 residues. The DNA read from the CDR3 is TGTGCCAGTAGTATCCCGCGGACAGGGGGGAACACTGAA. It specifies CASSIPRTGGNTE. The entire CDR3 is CASSIPRTGGNTEAFF.

There are a few counts of this clone. The read finishes 3 residues shy of the CDR3 end, and the germline J gene is used to complete it. The chain uses TRBV19 and TRBJ1-2; 11 bases align to TRBD1. This CDR3 is built from 17 residues. The germline gives CDR1 LNHDA, CDR2 SQIVND (reference sequence). V was pared by 5 bases and J by 3 bases, with 11 bases of the junction left unmatched. CDR3 DNA, as far as it was read: TGTGCCAGTAGTCCAACTTGGACAGGGGGCTTGGACTATGGC. Amino acids: CASSPTWTGGLDYG. The entire CDR3 is CASSPTWTGGLDYGYTF.